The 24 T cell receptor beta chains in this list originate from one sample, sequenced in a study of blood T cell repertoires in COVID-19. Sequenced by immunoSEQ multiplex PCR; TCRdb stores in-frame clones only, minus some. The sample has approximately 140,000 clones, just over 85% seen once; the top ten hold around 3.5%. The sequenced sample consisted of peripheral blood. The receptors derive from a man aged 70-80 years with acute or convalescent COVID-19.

The CDR3 DNA follows: TGTGCCGTGGAGCGGGAGGACTCCTACAATGAGCAGTTCTTC. It translates to CAVEREDSYNEQFF. V gene TRBV7-9 combines with J gene TRBJ2-1; 9 bases line up with TRBD2. The ends lost 11 bases at V and 0 bases at J; junction bases unmatched: 5. The CDR3 consists of 14 residues. Germline CDR1 and CDR2: SEHNR and FQNEAQ (reference sequence). The full variable domain, in which reference TRBV7-9 and TRBJ2-1 provide the parts outside the CDR3, is DTGVSQNPRHKITKRGQNVTFRCDPISEHNRLYWYRQTLGQGPEFLTYFQNEAQLEKSRLLSDRFSAERPKGSFSTLEIQRTEQGDSAMYLCAVEREDSYNEQFFGPGTRLTVL.

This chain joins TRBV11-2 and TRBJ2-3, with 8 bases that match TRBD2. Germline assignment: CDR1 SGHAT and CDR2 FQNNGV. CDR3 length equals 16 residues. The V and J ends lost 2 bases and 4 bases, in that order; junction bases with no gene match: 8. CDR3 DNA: TGTGCCAGCAGCTTAAATCCCGGGACTAGGTCAGATACGCAGTATTTT. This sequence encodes CASSLNPGTRSDTQYF. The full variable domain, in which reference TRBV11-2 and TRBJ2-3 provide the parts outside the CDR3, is EAGVAQSPRYKIIEKRQSVAFWCNPISGHATLYWYQQILGQGPKLLIQFQNNGVVDDSQLPKDRFSAERLKGVDSTLKIQPAKLEDSAVYLCASSLNPGTRSDTQYFGPGTRLTVL.

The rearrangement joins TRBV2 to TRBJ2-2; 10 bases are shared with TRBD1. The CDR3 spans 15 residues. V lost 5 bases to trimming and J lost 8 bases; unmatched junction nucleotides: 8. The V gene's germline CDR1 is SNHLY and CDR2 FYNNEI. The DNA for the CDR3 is TGTGCCAGCAGTTACTGGGACAGGGGAAAAGGGGAGCTGTTTTTT. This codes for CASSYWDRGKGELFF.

CDR3 DNA sequence: TGTGCCAGCAGCTTGAGAAGAGGCGGAACAGATACGCAGTATTTT. Encoded protein: CASSLRRGGTDTQYF. V gene TRBV11-2 combines with J gene TRBJ2-3; D gene ambiguous. Germline V gene data show CDR1 as SGHAT and CDR2 as FQNNGV. V was clipped by 3 bases and J by 3 bases, with 13 bases between them. The CDR3 extends over 15 amino acids.

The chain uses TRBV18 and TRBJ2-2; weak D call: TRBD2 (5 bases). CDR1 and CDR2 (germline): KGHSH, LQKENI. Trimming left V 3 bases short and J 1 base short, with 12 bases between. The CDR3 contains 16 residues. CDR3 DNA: TGTGCCAGCTCACCGCTCCCTGGACTGAACACCGGGGAGCTGTTTTTT. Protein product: CASSPLPGLNTGELFF.

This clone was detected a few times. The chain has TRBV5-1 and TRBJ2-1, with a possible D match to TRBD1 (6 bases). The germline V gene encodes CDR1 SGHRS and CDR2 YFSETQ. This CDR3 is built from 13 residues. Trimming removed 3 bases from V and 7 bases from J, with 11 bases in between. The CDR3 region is CASSSGQRNEQFF. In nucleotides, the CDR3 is TGCGCCAGCAGCTCCGGACAGAGGAATGAGCAGTTCTTC.

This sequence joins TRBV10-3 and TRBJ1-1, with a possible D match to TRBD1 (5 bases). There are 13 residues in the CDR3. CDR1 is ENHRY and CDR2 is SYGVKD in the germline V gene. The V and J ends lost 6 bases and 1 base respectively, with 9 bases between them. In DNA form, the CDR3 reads TGTGCCATCAGCAGGGAGGAGAACACTGAAGCTTTCTTT. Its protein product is CAISREENTEAFF.

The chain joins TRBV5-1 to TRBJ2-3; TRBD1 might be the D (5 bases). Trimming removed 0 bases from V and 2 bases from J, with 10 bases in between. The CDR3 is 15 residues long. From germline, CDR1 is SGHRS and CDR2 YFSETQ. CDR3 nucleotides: TGCGCCAGCAGCTTGGGGGGCTATAACACAGATACGCAGTATTTT. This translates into CASSLGGYNTDTQYF.

The CDR3 region has the DNA TGTGCCAGTAGTAGGGGACAGGGTATTACCGGGGAGCTGTTTTTT. This sequence encodes CASSRGQGITGELFF. This chain connects TRBV19 to TRBJ2-2, with 9 bases that match TRBD1. Trimming removed 4 bases from V and 5 bases from J; junction bases left unmatched: 5. The CDR3 has 15 amino acids. Germline assignment: CDR1 LNHDA and CDR2 SQIVND (reference sequence).

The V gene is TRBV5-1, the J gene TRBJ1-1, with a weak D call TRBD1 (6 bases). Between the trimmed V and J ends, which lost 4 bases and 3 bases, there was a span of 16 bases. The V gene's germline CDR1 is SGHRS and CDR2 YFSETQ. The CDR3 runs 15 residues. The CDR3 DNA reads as TGCGCCAGCAGCAATTCGGGGGGGCTGCACACTGAAGCTTTCTTT. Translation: CASSNSGGLHTEAFF.

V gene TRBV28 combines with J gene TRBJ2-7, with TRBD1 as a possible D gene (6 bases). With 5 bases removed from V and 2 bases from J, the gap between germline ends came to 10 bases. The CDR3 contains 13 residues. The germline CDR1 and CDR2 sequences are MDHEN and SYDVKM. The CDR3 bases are TGTGCCAGCAGTAACAGGGTTCCCTACGAGCAGTACTTC. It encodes CASSNRVPYEQYF. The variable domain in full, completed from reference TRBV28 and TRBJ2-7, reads DVKVTQSSRYLVKRTGEKVFLECVQDMDHENMFWYRQDPGLGLRLIYFSYDVKMKEKGDIPEGYSVSREKKERFSLILESASTNQTSMYLCASSNRVPYEQYFGPGTRLTVT.

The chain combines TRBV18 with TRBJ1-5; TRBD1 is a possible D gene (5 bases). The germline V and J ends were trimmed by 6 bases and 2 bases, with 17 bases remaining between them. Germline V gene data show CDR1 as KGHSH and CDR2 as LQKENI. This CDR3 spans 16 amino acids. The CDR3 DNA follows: TGTGCCAGCTCCCCCCGGGGCAGGGAGGGCAATCAGCCCCAGCATTTT. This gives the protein CASSPRGREGNQPQHF.

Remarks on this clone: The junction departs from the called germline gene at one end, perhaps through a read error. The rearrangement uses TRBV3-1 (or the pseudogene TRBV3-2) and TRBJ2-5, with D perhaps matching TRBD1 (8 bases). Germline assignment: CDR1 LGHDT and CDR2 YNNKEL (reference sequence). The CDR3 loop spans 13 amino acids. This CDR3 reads CASSQDPATGGDF. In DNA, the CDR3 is TGTGCCAGCAGCCAAGATCCGGCCACAGGGGGGGACTTC.

This CDR3 is CASSPGLAMSGELFF. CDR3 sequence (DNA): TGCGCCAGCAGCCCGGGACTAGCGATGTCCGGGGAGCTGTTTTTT. This chain joins TRBV4-3 and TRBJ2-2, with 10 bases that match TRBD2. Losses at the gene ends were 4 bases for V and 6 bases for J; bases not matched to a gene: 5. Per the germline V gene, CDR1 is LGHNA and CDR2 is YSLEER. The CDR3 has 15 residues.

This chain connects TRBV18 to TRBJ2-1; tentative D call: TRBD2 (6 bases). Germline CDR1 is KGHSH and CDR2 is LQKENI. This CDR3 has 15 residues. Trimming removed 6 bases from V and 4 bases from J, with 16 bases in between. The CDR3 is CASSPGLGGYNEQFF. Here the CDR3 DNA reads TGTGCCAGCTCCCCTGGTTTGGGGGGATACAATGAGCAGTTCTTC.

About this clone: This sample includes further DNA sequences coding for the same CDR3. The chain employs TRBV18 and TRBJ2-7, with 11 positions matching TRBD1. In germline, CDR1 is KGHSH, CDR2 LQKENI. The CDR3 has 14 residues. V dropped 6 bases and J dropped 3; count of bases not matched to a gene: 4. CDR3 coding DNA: TGTGCCAGCTCCCCCGGGACAGGGGGCTACGAGCAGTACTTC. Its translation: CASSPGTGGYEQYF.

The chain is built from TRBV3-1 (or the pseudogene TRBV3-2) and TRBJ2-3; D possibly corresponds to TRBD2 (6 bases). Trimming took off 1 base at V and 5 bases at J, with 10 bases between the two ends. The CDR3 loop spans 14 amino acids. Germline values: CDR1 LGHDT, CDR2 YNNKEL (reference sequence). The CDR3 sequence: CASSQGRAGDTQYF. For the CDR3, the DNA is TGTGCCAGCAGCCAAGGGAGGGCCGGAGATACGCAGTATTTT.

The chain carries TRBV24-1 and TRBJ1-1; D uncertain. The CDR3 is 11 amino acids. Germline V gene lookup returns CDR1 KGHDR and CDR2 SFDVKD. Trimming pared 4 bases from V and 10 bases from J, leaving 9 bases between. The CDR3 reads CATSDLITAFF. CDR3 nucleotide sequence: TGTGCCACCAGTGACCTAATCACAGCTTTCTTT.

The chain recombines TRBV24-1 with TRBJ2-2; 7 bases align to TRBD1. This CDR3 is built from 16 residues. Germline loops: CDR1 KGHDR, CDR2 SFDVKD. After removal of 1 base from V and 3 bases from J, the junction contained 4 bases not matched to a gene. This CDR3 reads CATSDFKGADTGELFF. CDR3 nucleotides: TGTGCCACCAGTGATTTTAAGGGGGCGGACACCGGGGAGCTGTTTTTT.

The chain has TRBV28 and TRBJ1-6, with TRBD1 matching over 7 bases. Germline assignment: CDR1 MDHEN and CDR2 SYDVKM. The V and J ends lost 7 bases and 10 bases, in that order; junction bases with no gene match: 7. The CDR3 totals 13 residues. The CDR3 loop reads CASIRQGDSPLHF. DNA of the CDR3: TGTGCCAGCATCCGACAGGGCGACTCACCCCTCCACTTT.

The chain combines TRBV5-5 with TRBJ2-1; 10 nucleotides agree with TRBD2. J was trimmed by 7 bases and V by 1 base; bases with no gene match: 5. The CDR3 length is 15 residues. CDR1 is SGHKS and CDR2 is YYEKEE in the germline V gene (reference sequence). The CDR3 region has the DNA TGTGCCAGCAGCTTGTGGGCTAGCGGGAGTAATGAGCAGTTCTTC. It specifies CASSLWASGSNEQFF.

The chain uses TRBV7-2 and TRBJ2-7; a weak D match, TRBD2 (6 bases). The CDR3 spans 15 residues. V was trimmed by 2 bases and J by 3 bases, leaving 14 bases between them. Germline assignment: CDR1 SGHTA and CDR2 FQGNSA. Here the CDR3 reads CASSLNGGLSYEQYF. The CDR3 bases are TGTGCCAGCAGCTTAAATGGGGGGTTAAGCTACGAGCAGTACTTC.

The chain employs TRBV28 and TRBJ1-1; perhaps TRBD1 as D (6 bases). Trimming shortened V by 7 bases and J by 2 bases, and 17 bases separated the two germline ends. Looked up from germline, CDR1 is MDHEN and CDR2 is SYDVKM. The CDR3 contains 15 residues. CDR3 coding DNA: TGTGCCAGCATAAAATCCGGGACACCCAACACTGAAGCTTTCTTT. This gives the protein CASIKSGTPNTEAFF.

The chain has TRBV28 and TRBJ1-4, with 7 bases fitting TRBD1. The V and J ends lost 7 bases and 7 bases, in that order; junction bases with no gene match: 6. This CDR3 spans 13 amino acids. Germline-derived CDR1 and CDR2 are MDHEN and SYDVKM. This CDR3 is CASTPGGGEKLFF. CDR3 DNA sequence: TGTGCCAGCACTCCAGGGGGTGGTGAAAAACTGTTTTTT.